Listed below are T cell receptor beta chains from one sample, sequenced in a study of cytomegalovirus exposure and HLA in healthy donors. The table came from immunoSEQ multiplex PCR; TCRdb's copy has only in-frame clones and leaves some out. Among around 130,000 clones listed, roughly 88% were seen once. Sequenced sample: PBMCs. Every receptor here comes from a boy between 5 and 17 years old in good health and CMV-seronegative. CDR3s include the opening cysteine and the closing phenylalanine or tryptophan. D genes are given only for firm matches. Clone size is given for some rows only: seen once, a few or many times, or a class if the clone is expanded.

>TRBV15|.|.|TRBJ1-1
TGTGCCACAACAGAGCAGTCCTTGAACACTGAAGCTTTCTTT
CATTEQSLNTEAFF
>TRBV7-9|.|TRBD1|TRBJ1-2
TGTGCCAGCAGCTTATCGTCAGGGGGCAACTATGGCTACACCTTC
CASSLSSGGNYGYTF
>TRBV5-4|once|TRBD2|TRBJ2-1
TGTGCCAGCAGAAGGGACGGGGGGTCTAGCTCCTACAATGAGCAGTTCTTC
CASRRDGGSSSYNEQFF
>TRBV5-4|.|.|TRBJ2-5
TGTGCCAGCAGCTTGTCAGGGGAGGGGACCCAGTACTTC
CASSLSGEGTQYF
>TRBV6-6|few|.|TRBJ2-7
TGTGCCAGCAGCCGAGGGCCGGACTACGAGCAGTACTTC
CASSRGPDYEQYF
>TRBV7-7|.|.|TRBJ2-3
TGTGCTAGCAGCACGATAGGGGGGGCAGATACGCAGTATTTT
CASSTIGGADTQYF
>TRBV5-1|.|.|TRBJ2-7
TGCGCCAGCAGCCCTCGTGGGCCGGCTTACGAGCAGTACTTC
CASSPRGPAYEQYF
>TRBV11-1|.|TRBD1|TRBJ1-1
TGTGCCAGCAGCTTAGGACAGGGGGACACTGAAGCTTTCTTT
CASSLGQGDTEAFF
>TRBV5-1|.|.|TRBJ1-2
TGCGCCAGCAGCCCGACCCCGGGGGACTATGGCTACACCTTC
CASSPTPGDYGYTF
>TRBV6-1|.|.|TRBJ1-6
TGTGCCAGCAGTGAACGGGTCAGCAATTCACCCCTCCACTTT
CASSERVSNSPLHF
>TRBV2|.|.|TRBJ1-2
TGTGCCAGCAGTGATTTAGGAAGGGGTAAAAACTATGGCTACACCTTC
CASSDLGRGKNYGYTF
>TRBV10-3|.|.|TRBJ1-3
TGTGCCATCAGTGAGGCTCGGGTAGACTCTGGAAACACCATATATTTT
CAISEARVDSGNTIYF
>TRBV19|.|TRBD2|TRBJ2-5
TGTGCCAGTGCCAGCGGGGGGGCCAGGTTCCTTCGAGAGACCCAGTACTTC
CASASGGARFLRETQYF
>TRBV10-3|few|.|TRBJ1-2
TGTGCCATCAGTGAGTCGCGGGGCTACACCTTC
CAISESRGYTF
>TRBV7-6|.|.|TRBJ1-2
TGTGCCAGCAGACCATACCAGGGGACCTATGGCTACACCTTC
CASRPYQGTYGYTF
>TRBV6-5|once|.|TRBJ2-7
TGTGCCAGCAGTCGGGGGGCTAGCGACTCCTACGAGCAGTACTTC
CASSRGASDSYEQYF
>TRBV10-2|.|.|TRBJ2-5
TGCGCCAGCCTCGGCCGGGAACAAGAGACCCAGTACTTC
CASLGREQETQYF
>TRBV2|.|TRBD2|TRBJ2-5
TGTGCCAGCAGTGATGGCGGGAGGGCCCTCCAGGAGACCCAGTACTTC
CASSDGGRALQETQYF
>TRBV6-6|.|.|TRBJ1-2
TGTGCCAGCAGTTACTCGGTGGGCGCAGGCTATGGCTACACCTTC
CASSYSVGAGYGYTF
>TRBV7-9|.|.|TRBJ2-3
TGTGCCAGCAGCCCTAAGGGAGCAACGCAGTATTTT
CASSPKGATQYF
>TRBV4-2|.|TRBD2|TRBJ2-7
TGTGCCAGCAGCGGGCGAGGGACTAGCGGGGCCTACGAGCAGTACTTC
CASSGRGTSGAYEQYF
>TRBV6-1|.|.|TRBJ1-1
TGTGCCAGCACCAGGACAGACCAAGCTTTCTTT
CASTRTDQAFF
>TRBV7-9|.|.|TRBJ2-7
TGTGCCAGCAGCTTAGCCGGGGACTTCTACGAGCAGTACTTC
CASSLAGDFYEQYF
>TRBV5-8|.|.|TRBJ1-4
TGTGCCAGCAGCTTGACCCTTGCGTTGACTAATGAAAAACTGTTTTTT
CASSLTLALTNEKLFF
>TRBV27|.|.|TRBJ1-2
TGTGCCACCGGACGGGGGTATGGCTACACCTTC
CATGRGYGYTF
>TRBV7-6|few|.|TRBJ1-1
TGTGCCAGCAGCTTGGATGACAGTGGGAACACTGAAGCTTTCTTT
CASSLDDSGNTEAFF
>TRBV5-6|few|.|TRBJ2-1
TGTGCCAGCCACTCCTACAATGAGCAGTTCTTC
CASHSYNEQFF
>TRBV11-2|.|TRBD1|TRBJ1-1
TGTGCCAGCAGCCCCAGACAGGGGGGATCTACTGAAGCTTTCTTT
CASSPRQGGSTEAFF
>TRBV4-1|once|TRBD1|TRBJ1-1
TGCGCCAGCAGCCAAGGGCAGGGGGCGAGGACTGAAGCTTTCTTT
CASSQGQGARTEAFF
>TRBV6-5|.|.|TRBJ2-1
TGTGCCAGCAGTTACGCGGGCACCGGCAATGAGCAGTTCTTC
CASSYAGTGNEQFF
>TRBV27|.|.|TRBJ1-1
TGTGCCAGCAGGGCTCTAGCGAACACTGAAGCTTTCTTT
CASRALANTEAFF
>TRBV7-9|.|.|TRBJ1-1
TGTTCCAGCAGCCAGGGGCAAACTGAAGCTTTCTTT
CSSSQGQTEAFF
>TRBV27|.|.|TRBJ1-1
TGTGCCAGCAGTTTATATGCGGGAATGAACACTGAAGCTTTCTTT
CASSLYAGMNTEAFF
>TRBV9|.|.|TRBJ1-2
TGTGCCAGCAGCGCATCCGGACAGAGCTATGGCTACACCTTC
CASSASGQSYGYTF
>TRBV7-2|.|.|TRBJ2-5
TGTGCCAGCAGCACAACTAGCAAGGGCACCCAGTACTTC
CASSTTSKGTQYF
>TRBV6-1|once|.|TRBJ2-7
TGTGCCAGCAAATCAGGGCAGGACTACGAGCAGTACTTC
CASKSGQDYEQYF